The text below deals with one TCR beta chain. Its matching antigen is unknown. The entry originates in a study of OX40 agonist ivuxolimab in advanced cancers. Whole-study results and caveats: The average count of expanded clones was higher among CD8+ T cells than among CD4+.

The table came from immunoSEQ multiplex PCR; TCRdb's copy has only in-frame clones and leaves some out. The sample includes tens of thousands of clones, approximately 82% of them seen just once. This CDR3 comprises 12 residues. Germline lookup yields CDR1 SQVTM and CDR2 ANQGSEA. Trimming stripped 7 bases from V and 3 bases from J, with 13 bases between. The sample in question was CD4+ or CD8+ T cells sorted from blood, obtained in a trial of the OX40 agonist ivuxolimab. This clonotype was sampled from an adult with an advanced solid tumor such as melanoma, head and neck, liver or kidney cancer. The chain employs TRBV29-1 and TRBJ2-7; D not resolved. CDR3 sequence: CSALRTDYEQYF. The DNA of the CDR3 is TGCAGCGCACTTAGAACAGACTACGAGCAGTACTTC.